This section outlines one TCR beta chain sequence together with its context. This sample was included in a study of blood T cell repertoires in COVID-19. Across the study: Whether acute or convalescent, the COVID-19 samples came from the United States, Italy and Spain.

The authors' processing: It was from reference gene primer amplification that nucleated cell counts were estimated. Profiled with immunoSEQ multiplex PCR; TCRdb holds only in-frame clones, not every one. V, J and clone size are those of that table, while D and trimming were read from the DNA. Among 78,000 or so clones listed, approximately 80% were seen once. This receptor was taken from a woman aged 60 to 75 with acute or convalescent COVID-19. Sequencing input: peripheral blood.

The CDR3 DNA reads TGTGCCAGCAGCTTAGGACAGAACAATCAGCCCCAGCATTTT. It is translated as CASSLGQNNQPQHF. The V call is TRBV7-9, the J call TRBJ1-5, with D possibly TRBD1 on 5 matching bases. There are 14 residues in the CDR3. The V end lost 1 base, the J end lost 3 bases, and 7 bases lay between the germline ends. Germline V gene sequence: CDR1 SEHNR, CDR2 FQNEAQ (reference sequence).